This T cell receptor (beta chain) derives from a study of immune evolution from preneoplasia to lung adenocarcinoma. The study's findings and limits: Top clone frequencies peaked in normal lung, apparently declining through invasive adenocarcinoma. Normal lung had highest clonality; later lesions appeared denser, more diverse.

This clone was seen once. Its antigen remains unknown. Using immunoSEQ multiplex PCR, the repertoire was profiled, and TCRdb retains in-frame clones only, with some absent. The sample lists some 5,000 clones, 81% seen once, with 10% in the top ten. H&E slides confirmed each diagnosis, reviewed by two pathologists independently. CDR1 is KGHSH, CDR2 LQKENI, per germline. Trimming cost V 3 bases and J 0 bases, with 15 bases left between them. The length of the CDR3 is 16 residues. This rearrangement joins TRBV18 to TRBJ2-7, with a weak D call TRBD2 (5 bases). The sequence derives from a person aged 50 or older with lung adenocarcinoma. Source material: FFPE normal lung tissue adjacent to the tumor. This chain's CDR3 is CASSPTLHEGSYEQYF. The CDR3 DNA sequence: TGTGCCAGCTCACCCACGCTCCACGAGGGCTCCTACGAGCAGTACTTC.